Each of the 15 T cell receptor beta chains below was sequenced from the same sample in a study of identical twins. Each CDR3 protein is one row after TCRdb ran MiXCR on the 5' RACE reads. This sample has 420,000 or so distinct CDR3 sequences, with roughly 18% found just once. Sequencing was done on a sample of naive T cells sorted from blood. The receptors here all came from a man aged 50 or older in good health.

This clonotype was seen a few times. The CDR3 spells CATSDLGTGSYNEQFF. CDR3 bases: TGTGCCACCAGTGATCTGGGGACAGGCTCCTACAATGAGCAGTTCTTC. V gene TRBV24-1 combines with J gene TRBJ2-1; 8 nucleotides align to TRBD1. With 3 bases clipped from V and 0 bases from J, the junction kept 3 bases outside the gene matches. The germline CDR1 and CDR2 sequences are KGHDR and SFDVKD. This CDR3 contains 16 residues.

This chain connects TRBV12-3 or TRBV12-4 to TRBJ2-1; 11 positions agree with TRBD1. CDR3 length: 17 amino acids. Trimming cost V 2 bases and J 8 bases; bases outside gene matches: 11. CDR3 bases: TGTGCCAGCAGTTTAAATTTAAAGCGGACAGGGGGCCATGAGCAGTTCTTC. This codes for CASSLNLKRTGGHEQFF.

V usage is TRBV7-2 and J usage is TRBJ2-5; D remains unclear. Between the trimmed V and J ends, which lost 5 bases and 4 bases, there was a span of 11 bases. The CDR3 consists of 13 residues. The germline V gene has CDR1 SGHTA and CDR2 FQGNSA. CDR3 loop: CASSGRLGETQYF. CDR3 nucleotides: TGTGCCAGCAGCGGGCGCCTTGGAGAGACCCAGTACTTC.

This clonotype was observed a handful of times. The rearrangement links TRBV4-3 to TRBJ1-1, with no clear D. The CDR3 length is 15 residues. The germline CDR1 and CDR2 sequences are LGHNA and YSLEER. Trimming shortened V by 0 bases and J by 1 base, and 9 bases separated the two germline ends. CDR3 DNA sequence: TGCGCCAGCAGCCAAGATCTTTCGTGGAACACTGAAGCTTTCTTT. As protein: CASSQDLSWNTEAFF.

Many counts were recorded for this clonotype. The rearrangement uses TRBV20-1 and TRBJ2-1; no reliable D call. The CDR3 contains 13 residues. CDR1 and CDR2 from the germline V gene are DFQATT and SNEGSKA (reference sequence). Trimming shortened V by 6 bases and J by 7 bases, and 16 bases separated the two germline ends. CDR3 DNA: TGCAGTGCAACTACCACCTACCGGAATGAGCAGTTCTTC. This gives the protein CSATTTYRNEQFF.

This clonotype was seen only a few times. The chain employs TRBV10-3 and TRBJ2-2; 11 bases map to TRBD2. Germline CDR1 is ENHRY and CDR2 is SYGVKD. The CDR3 is 16 residues long. With 6 bases clipped from V and 0 bases from J, the junction kept 3 bases outside the gene matches. The CDR3 here is CAISQTSGTNTGELFF. CDR3 DNA sequence: TGTGCCATCAGCCAGACTAGCGGGACGAACACCGGGGAGCTGTTTTTT.

This clonotype was seen many times. The V gene is TRBV20-1, the J gene TRBJ1-3; D remains ambiguous. The CDR3 runs 15 residues. Germline lookup yields CDR1 DFQATT and CDR2 SNEGSKA (reference sequence). V lost 0 bases and J 0 bases, leaving 9 bases between the germline ends. The CDR3 DNA reads TGCAGTGCTAGAGATCAGGACTTCTCTGGAAACACCATATATTTT. Its translation is CSARDQDFSGNTIYF.

In this sample, this clonotype turned up many times. The rearrangement joins TRBV7-9 to TRBJ2-1, with 9 bases lining up with TRBD1. Per the germline V gene, CDR1 is SEHNR and CDR2 is FQNEAQ (reference sequence). CDR3 size: 15 residues. The V gene end was trimmed by 6 bases and the J gene end by 4 bases; junction bases not matched to a gene: 7. In DNA, the CDR3 is TGTGCCAGCAGATCCGGGACAGGGTGGTACAATGAGCAGTTCTTC. It is translated as CASRSGTGWYNEQFF.

There are a few counts of this clonotype. The chain employs TRBV20-1 and TRBJ1-2; perhaps TRBD1 as D (6 bases). Germline CDR1 and CDR2: DFQATT and SNEGSKA (reference sequence). The CDR3 sequence is 11 residues long. V lost 5 bases and J lost 5, with 9 bases in between. CDR3 in DNA: TGCAGTGCTGGACAGACGTATGGCTACACCTTC. Translated, it gives CSAGQTYGYTF.

This clonotype was observed at least ten times. V usage is TRBV20-1 and J usage is TRBJ2-7; 10 bases map to TRBD2. CDR1 DFQATT and CDR2 SNEGSKA come from the germline V gene (reference sequence). Unmatched junction bases numbered 9, after V lost 0 bases and J lost 4 bases. This CDR3 is 16 amino acids long. CDR3 nucleotide sequence: TGCAGTGCTAGAGATCGAAAACTAGCGGGAAAATACGAGCAGTACTTC. Residues: CSARDRKLAGKYEQYF.

This chain connects TRBV12-5 to TRBJ2-1; D gene unclear. Trimming cost V 4 bases and J 6 bases, with 7 bases left between them. This CDR3 spans 12 amino acids. CDR1 and CDR2 (germline): LGHNT, FRNRAP. In DNA form, the CDR3 reads TGTGCTAGTGGTTCCTATATCAATGAGCAGTTCTTC. Its protein is CASGSYINEQFF. The whole variable domain, filled in from reference TRBV12-5 and TRBJ2-1, reads DARVTQTPRHKVTEMGQEVTMRCQPILGHNTVFWYRQTMMQGLELLAYFRNRAPLDDSGMPKDRFSAEMPDATLATLKIQPSEPRDSAVYFCASGSYINEQFFGPGTRLTVL.

The rearrangement links TRBV5-5 to TRBJ2-1; D remains ambiguous. This CDR3 contains 14 residues. Germline V gene data show CDR1 as SGHKS and CDR2 as YYEKEE (reference sequence). V shed 0 bases and J shed 7 bases, with 11 bases lying between them. The CDR3 region has the DNA TGTGCCAGCAGCTTGGCCGGTAAAGGGAATGAGCAGTTCTTC. It yields the protein CASSLAGKGNEQFF.

This clonotype was recorded once. The V call is TRBV6-1, the J call TRBJ2-7; 14 nucleotides agree with TRBD2. V shed 6 bases and J 11 bases; nucleotides not matched to a gene: 9. The CDR3 runs 14 residues. Germline lookup yields CDR1 MNHNS and CDR2 SASEGT. The CDR3 DNA follows: TGTGCCAGCAGCCCGGGACTAGCGGGAGACATGGAGTACTTC. Amino acid sequence: CASSPGLAGDMEYF.

The chain is built from TRBV27 and TRBJ1-2; no firm D call. Germline CDR1 MNHEY, CDR2 SMNVEV (reference sequence). Between the trimmed V and J ends, which lost 4 bases and 0 bases, there was a span of 9 bases. The CDR3 runs 14 residues. CDR3 region: CASSSMDPNYGYTF. In DNA form, the CDR3 reads TGTGCCAGCAGTTCTATGGACCCTAACTATGGCTACACCTTC.

This clonotype was detected a few times. The V call is TRBV27, the J call TRBJ1-5; possible D gene TRBD1, 6 bases. The CDR3 runs 19 residues. Trimming left V 7 bases short and J 0 bases short, with 25 bases between. CDR1 and CDR2 from the germline V gene are MNHEY and SMNVEV (reference sequence). The CDR3: CASINPGHNAEYSNQPQHF. CDR3 bases: TGTGCCAGCATTAACCCGGGACACAACGCCGAGTATAGCAATCAGCCCCAGCATTTT.